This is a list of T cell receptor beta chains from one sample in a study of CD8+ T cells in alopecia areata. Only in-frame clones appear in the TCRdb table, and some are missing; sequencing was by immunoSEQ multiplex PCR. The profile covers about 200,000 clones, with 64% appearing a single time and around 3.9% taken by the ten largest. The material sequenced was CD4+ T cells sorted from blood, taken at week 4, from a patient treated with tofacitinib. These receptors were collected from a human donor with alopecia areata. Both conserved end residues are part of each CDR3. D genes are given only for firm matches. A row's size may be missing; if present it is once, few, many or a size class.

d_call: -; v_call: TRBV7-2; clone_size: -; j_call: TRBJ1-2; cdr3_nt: TGTGCCAGCAGCCTCCGAAATTCAAACTATGGCTACACCTTC; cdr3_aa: CASSLRNSNYGYTF
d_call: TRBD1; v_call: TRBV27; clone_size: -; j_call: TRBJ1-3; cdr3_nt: TGTGCCAGCAGCGCGCGACAGGGTTCCATATATTTT; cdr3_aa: CASSARQGSIYF
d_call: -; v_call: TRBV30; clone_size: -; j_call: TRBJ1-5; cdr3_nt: TGTGCCTGGAGTACCCATTACAGGGCGCCCCAGCATTTT; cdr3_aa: CAWSTHYRAPQHF
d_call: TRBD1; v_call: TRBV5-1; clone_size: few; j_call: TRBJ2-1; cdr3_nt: TGCGCCAGCAGCTCGACAGGGACCTCCTACAATGAGCAGTTCTTC; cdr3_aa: CASSSTGTSYNEQFF
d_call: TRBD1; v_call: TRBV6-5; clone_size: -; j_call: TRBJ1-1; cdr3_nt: TGTGCCAGCAGTTACGCGCAGGGGGCGAAAGAAGCTTTCTTT; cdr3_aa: CASSYAQGAKEAFF
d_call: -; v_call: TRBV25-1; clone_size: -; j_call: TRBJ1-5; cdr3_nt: TGTGCCAGCAGTGAATCAGGGGGCAATCAGCCCCAGCATTTT; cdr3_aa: CASSESGGNQPQHF
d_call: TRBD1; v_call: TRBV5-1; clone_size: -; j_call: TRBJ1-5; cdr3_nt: TGCGCCAGCAGCACCGCGGGACAGATCAATCAGCCCCAGCATTTT; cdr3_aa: CASSTAGQINQPQHF
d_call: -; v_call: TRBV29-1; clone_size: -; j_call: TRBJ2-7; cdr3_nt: TGCAGCGTTGAAGGGAGGAATCGGGACGAGCAGTACTTC; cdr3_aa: CSVEGRNRDEQYF
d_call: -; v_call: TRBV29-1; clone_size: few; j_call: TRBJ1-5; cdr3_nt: TGCAGCACACCCCCGCCCCAGCATTTT; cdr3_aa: CSTPPPQHF
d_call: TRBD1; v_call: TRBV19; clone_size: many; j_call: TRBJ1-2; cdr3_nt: TGTGCCAGTACCCTTGGGACAGGGATGAACTATGGCTACACCTTC; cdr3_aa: CASTLGTGMNYGYTF
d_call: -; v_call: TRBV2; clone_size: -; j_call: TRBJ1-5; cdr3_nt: TGTGCCAGCAGTCGCGCGCCGGGCGGCAATCAGCCCCAGCATTTT; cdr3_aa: CASSRAPGGNQPQHF
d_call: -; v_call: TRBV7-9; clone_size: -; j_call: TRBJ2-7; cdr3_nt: TGTGCCAGCAGCCGGACGTCGGAGGGGAACGAGCAGTACTTC; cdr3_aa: CASSRTSEGNEQYF
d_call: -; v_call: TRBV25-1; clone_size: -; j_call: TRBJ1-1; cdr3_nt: TGTGCCAGCAGTGGGCTCGATACGTTAATGAACACTGAAGCTTTCTTT; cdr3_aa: CASSGLDTLMNTEAFF
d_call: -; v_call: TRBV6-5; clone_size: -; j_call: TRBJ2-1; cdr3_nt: TGTGCCAGCAGTTACCGTACTTCCAATGAGCAGTTCTTC; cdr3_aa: CASSYRTSNEQFF
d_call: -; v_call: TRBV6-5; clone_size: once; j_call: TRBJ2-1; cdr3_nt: TGTGCCAGCAGTCGGGACTGGGGCTCCTACAATGAGCAGTTCTTC; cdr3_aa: CASSRDWGSYNEQFF
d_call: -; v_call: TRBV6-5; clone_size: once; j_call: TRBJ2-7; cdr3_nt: TGTGCCAGCAGTTCGCAGACAGGGACTGGCGAGCAGTACTTC; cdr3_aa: CASSSQTGTGEQYF
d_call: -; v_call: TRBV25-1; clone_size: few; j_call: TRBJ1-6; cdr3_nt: TGTGCCAGCAGTGAAGCGAGCAATAATTCACCCCTCCACTTT; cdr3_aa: CASSEASNNSPLHF
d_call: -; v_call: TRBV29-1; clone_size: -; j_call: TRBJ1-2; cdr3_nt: TGCAGCGTTGGACAGGCGTTAAACTATGGCTACACCTTC; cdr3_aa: CSVGQALNYGYTF
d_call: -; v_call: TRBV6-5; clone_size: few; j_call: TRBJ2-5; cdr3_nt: TGTGCCAGCAGCCTCAGTAGGCAGGGGGGCGAGACCCAGTACTTC; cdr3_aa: CASSLSRQGGETQYF
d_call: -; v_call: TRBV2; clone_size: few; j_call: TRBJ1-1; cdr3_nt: TGTGCCAGCGTACAGCACACTGAAGCTTTCTTT; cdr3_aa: CASVQHTEAFF
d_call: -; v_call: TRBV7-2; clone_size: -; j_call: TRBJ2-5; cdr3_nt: TGTGCCAGCAGCCTCTGGGGGGCAGGGCGTGGGGAGACCCAGTACTTC; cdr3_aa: CASSLWGAGRGETQYF
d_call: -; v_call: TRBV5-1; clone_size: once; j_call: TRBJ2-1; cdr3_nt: TGCGCCAGCACCAATGGGGGGGCTGGGAATGAGCAGTTCTTC; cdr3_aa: CASTNGGAGNEQFF
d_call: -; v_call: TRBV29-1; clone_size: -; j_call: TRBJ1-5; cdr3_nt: TGCAGCGTCGCACAGGAGCTGGATCAGCCCCAGCATTTT; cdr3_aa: CSVAQELDQPQHF
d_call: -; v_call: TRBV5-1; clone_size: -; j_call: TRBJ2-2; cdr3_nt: TGCGCCAGCAGCCAGACCCACGGGGAGCTGTTTTTT; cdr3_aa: CASSQTHGELFF
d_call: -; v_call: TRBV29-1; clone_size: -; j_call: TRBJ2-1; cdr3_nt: TGCAGCGCGATGTTTGGGGGGCTCTCCTACAATGAGCAGTTCTTC; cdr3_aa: CSAMFGGLSYNEQFF
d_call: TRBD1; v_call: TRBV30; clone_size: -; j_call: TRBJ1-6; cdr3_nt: TGTGCCTGGAGATTCGGGACAGGAAATTCACCCCTCCACTTT; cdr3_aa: CAWRFGTGNSPLHF
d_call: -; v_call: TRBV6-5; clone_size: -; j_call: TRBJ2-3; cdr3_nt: TGTGCCAGCAGTTTCCGACATACGCAGTATTTT; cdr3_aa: CASSFRHTQYF
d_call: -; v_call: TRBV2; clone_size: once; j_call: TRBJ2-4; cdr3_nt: TGTGCCAGCAGTGAAAGAAGCTCTACCAAAAACATTCAGTACTTC; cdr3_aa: CASSERSSTKNIQYF
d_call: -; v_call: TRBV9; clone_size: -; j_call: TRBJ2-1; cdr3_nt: TGTGCCAGCAGCGTAGGACAGACGGGACGTGAGCAGTTCTTC; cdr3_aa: CASSVGQTGREQFF
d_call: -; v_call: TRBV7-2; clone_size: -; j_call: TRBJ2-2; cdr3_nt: TGTGCCAGCAGTTACCAACAGGGTCGAGGGGAGCTGTTTTTT; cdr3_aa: CASSYQQGRGELFF
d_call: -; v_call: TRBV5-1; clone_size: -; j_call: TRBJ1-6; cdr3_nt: TGCGCCAGCAGCTGGGTCGGGGGGCGAAGTTCACCCCTCCACTTT; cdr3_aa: CASSWVGGRSSPLHF
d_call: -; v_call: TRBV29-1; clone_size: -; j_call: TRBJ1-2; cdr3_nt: TGCAGCGTTTGGGAAGCCTATGGCTACACCTTC; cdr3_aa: CSVWEAYGYTF
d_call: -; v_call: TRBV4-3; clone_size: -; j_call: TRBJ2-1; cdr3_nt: TGCGCCAGCAGCCCGTCGTGGGGGGGCAGAGAGCAGTTCTTC; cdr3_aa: CASSPSWGGREQFF
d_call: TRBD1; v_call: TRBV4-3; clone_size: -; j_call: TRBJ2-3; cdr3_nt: TGCGCCAGCAGCCAAGATCGGGGACAGGGAGCCCGCACAGATACGCAGTATTTT; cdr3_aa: CASSQDRGQGARTDTQYF
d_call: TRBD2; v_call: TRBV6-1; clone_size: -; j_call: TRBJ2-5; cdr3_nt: TGTGCCAGCAGTCGGACTAGCGGAAGGGAGACCCAGTACTTC; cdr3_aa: CASSRTSGRETQYF